A single sample is the source of the 27 T cell receptor beta chains below, sequenced in a study of T-cell memory formation after mild COVID-19. TCRdb used MiXCR to reprocess the 5' RACE reads, holding one entry per CDR3 protein. The top ten hold 5.2% of the sample, which has 120,000 or so distinct CDR3 sequences, more than 15% seen once. Sequencing was performed on PBMCs or a T cell subset sorted from them (not recorded which). The receptors derive from a man younger than 35 who had mild COVID-19 (a few samples of this study predate the infection). Cell type and time point are not known.

In its sample, this clonotype was seen a few times. The rearrangement uses TRBV10-3 and TRBJ1-1; D call uncertain. V lost 4 bases and J 5 bases, leaving 14 bases between the germline ends. The germline CDR1 and CDR2 sequences are ENHRY and SYGVKD. The CDR3 is 14 amino acids. DNA of the CDR3: TGTGCCATCAGTGCGAAGGAAGTAGGTACTGAAGCTTTCTTT. It encodes CAISAKEVGTEAFF.

This clonotype was seen a few times. The rearrangement links TRBV3-1 to TRBJ1-1; D ambiguous. CDR3 size: 14 residues. V was shortened by 1 base and J by 1 base, with 7 bases between the two germline ends. Germline values: CDR1 LGHDT, CDR2 YNNKEL (reference sequence). The CDR3 DNA reads TGTGCCAGCAGCCAAGGGACGGGGAACACTGAAGCTTTCTTT. Encoded protein: CASSQGTGNTEAFF.

V is TRBV7-2 and J is TRBJ2-1; possible D gene TRBD1, 5 bases. Germline CDR1 is SGHTA and CDR2 is FQGNSA. The germline V and J ends were trimmed by 3 bases and 9 bases, with 15 bases remaining between them. CDR3 length equals 14 residues. The CDR3 reads CASSFRGSNSEQFF. CDR3 sequence (DNA): TGTGCCAGCAGCTTTAGGGGTAGTAACAGTGAGCAGTTCTTC.

This clonotype was counted at least ten times. V gene TRBV18 combines with J gene TRBJ2-1; no definite D call. Germline V gene sequence: CDR1 KGHSH, CDR2 LQKENI. Trimming cost V 6 bases and J 0 bases, with 21 bases left between them. This CDR3 is built from 18 residues. CDR3 residues: CASSLNSAPGFSYNEQFF. The DNA of the CDR3 is TGTGCCAGCTCCCTCAACAGTGCGCCGGGCTTCTCCTACAATGAGCAGTTCTTC.

The chain uses TRBV7-9 and TRBJ2-1; no clear D. Looked up from germline, CDR1 is SEHNR and CDR2 is FQNEAQ (reference sequence). V lost 5 bases and J lost 8, with 13 bases in between. This CDR3 region has 13 residues. DNA for the CDR3: TGTGCCAGCAGCCGGCGGCCTGGGGATGAGCAGTTCTTC. As protein: CASSRRPGDEQFF.

This clonotype turned up a few times. This chain uses TRBV4-1 with TRBJ2-3, with 9 nucleotides matching TRBD2. This CDR3 has 17 residues. From germline, CDR1 is MGHRA and CDR2 YSYEKL. Trimming removed 0 bases from V and 1 base from J; junction bases left unmatched: 5. CDR3 in amino acids: CASSQEWASGGTDTQYF. DNA for the CDR3: TGCGCCAGCAGCCAAGAATGGGCTAGCGGGGGCACAGATACGCAGTATTTT.

This clonotype was recorded many times. CDR3 bases: TGTGCCAGCAGCGGAAAACCGGGACAGGGTTCCTACGAGCAGTACGTC. It is translated as CASSGKPGQGSYEQYV. The chain combines TRBV5-5 with TRBJ2-7; 9 bases are a match to TRBD1. Germline loops: CDR1 SGHKS, CDR2 YYEKEE (reference sequence). J lost 1 base, V lost 4 bases, and 9 bases had no gene match. This CDR3 is 16 amino acids long.

This clonotype turned up a few times. This rearrangement joins TRBV11-2 to TRBJ2-5, with 8 bases identical to TRBD2. Trimming removed 4 bases from V and 5 bases from J; junction bases left unmatched: 15. Germline V gene sequence: CDR1 SGHAT, CDR2 FQNNGV. CDR3 size: 17 residues. The CDR3 loop is CASSSAGAGGQVETQYF. For the CDR3, the DNA is TGTGCCAGCAGCTCCGCAGGGGCGGGGGGCCAGGTTGAGACCCAGTACTTC.

The chain recombines TRBV6-1 with TRBJ1-5; 9 bases are shared with TRBD1. The CDR3 is 14 residues long. V lost 11 bases, J lost 6 bases, and 11 bases stayed unmatched. Germline CDR1 MNHNS, CDR2 SASEGT. CDR3 sequence (DNA): TGTGCCGCAACAGGGGGCAGGGGAGCTCAGCCCCAGCATTTT. Residues: CAATGGRGAQPQHF.

The table lists this clonotype with a few counts. The genes are TRBV5-1 and TRBJ2-7, with 8 bases identical to TRBD1. The CDR3 covers 15 residues. Germline CDR1 reads SGHRS; CDR2 reads YFSETQ. V dropped 0 bases and J dropped 2; count of bases not matched to a gene: 4. Written as DNA, the CDR3 is TGCGCCAGCAGCTTGGTCGGGACAGGCACCTACGAGCAGTACTTC. It is translated as CASSLVGTGTYEQYF.

This clonotype was seen only once. J is TRBJ2-1 and V is TRBV11-2; D is unresolved. V was pared by 2 bases and J by 0 bases, with 8 bases between. The CDR3 extends over 15 amino acids. Germline loops: CDR1 SGHAT, CDR2 FQNNGV. The CDR3 loop reads CASSLIRGSYNEQFF. The CDR3 DNA reads as TGTGCCAGCAGCTTAATCCGCGGCTCCTACAATGAGCAGTTCTTC. Full variable domain (rest looked up from reference TRBV11-2 and TRBJ2-1): EAGVAQSPRYKIIEKRQSVAFWCNPISGHATLYWYQQILGQGPKLLIQFQNNGVVDDSQLPKDRFSAERLKGVDSTLKIQPAKLEDSAVYLCASSLIRGSYNEQFFGPGTRLTVL.

The rearrangement joins TRBV7-2 to TRBJ2-5; TRBD1 matches 12 bases. Losses at the gene ends were 5 bases for V and 3 bases for J; bases not matched to a gene: 4. Germline loops: CDR1 SGHTA, CDR2 FQGNSA. CDR3 size: 15 residues. The CDR3 here is CASSRDRGRKETQYF. CDR3 sequence (DNA): TGTGCCAGCAGCCGGGACAGGGGGCGTAAAGAGACCCAGTACTTC.

This clonotype was recorded at least ten times. J is TRBJ2-3 and V is TRBV5-1; 11 bases are shared with TRBD1. The CDR3 consists of 15 residues. CDR1 and CDR2 from the germline V gene are SGHRS and YFSETQ. Trimming removed 4 bases from V and 3 bases from J; junction bases left unmatched: 4. DNA of the CDR3: TGCGCCAGCAGCCCCGGGACAGGGGGGACAGATACGCAGTATTTT. This codes for CASSPGTGGTDTQYF.

This chain joins TRBV24-1 and TRBJ2-5; no clear D gene. V dropped 5 bases and J dropped 5 bases, with 8 bases sitting between them. CDR3 length: 12 amino acids. From germline, CDR1 is KGHDR and CDR2 SFDVKD. CDR3: CATSGSGETQYF. The CDR3 DNA sequence: TGTGCCACCAGTGGGTCTGGGGAGACCCAGTACTTC.

This clonotype has just a few counts. This chain uses TRBV5-1 with TRBJ2-3; 14 bases agree with TRBD2. The length of the CDR3 is 16 residues. Germline CDR1 SGHRS, CDR2 YFSETQ. V shed 3 bases, J shed 2 bases, and the junction held 2 bases outside the gene matches. CDR3 sequence reads: CASSWGLAGDTDTQYF. For the CDR3, the DNA is TGCGCCAGCAGCTGGGGACTAGCGGGGGACACAGATACGCAGTATTTT.

The genes are TRBV5-1 and TRBJ2-3, with 15 bases fitting TRBD2. V lost 4 bases to trimming and J lost 2 bases; unmatched junction nucleotides: 5. Germline CDR1 is SGHRS and CDR2 is YFSETQ. This CDR3 comprises 17 residues. The CDR3 loop reads CASSAGTSGGNTDTQYF. CDR3 bases: TGCGCCAGCAGCGCCGGGACTAGCGGGGGGAACACAGATACGCAGTATTTT.

V usage is TRBV6-2 or TRBV6-3 and J usage is TRBJ2-1, with D possibly matching TRBD2 (5 bases). Germline lookup yields CDR1 MNHEY and CDR2 SVGEGT. The CDR3 is made up of 16 amino acids. With 0 bases removed from V and 8 bases from J, the gap between germline ends came to 17 bases. For the CDR3, the DNA is TGTGCCAGCAGTTACTCTTCCTCGGCTAGCAACGATGAGCAGTTCTTC. Its translation is CASSYSSSASNDEQFF.

The gene calls are TRBV20-1 and TRBJ2-3, with 9 bases lining up with TRBD1. The CDR3 contains 17 residues. CDR1 is DFQATT, CDR2 SNEGSKA, per germline (reference sequence). V shed 5 bases and J 4 bases; nucleotides not matched to a gene: 16. The CDR3 DNA sequence: TGCAGTGCTGATCCCCTACAGGGGGCTAACTACGCAGATACGCAGTATTTT. Translating it yields CSADPLQGANYADTQYF.

This clonotype was seen a handful of times. The chain carries TRBV5-1 and TRBJ2-1, with D perhaps TRBD1 (6 bases). V was clipped by 2 bases and J by 8 bases, with 8 bases between them. Per the germline V gene, CDR1 is SGHRS and CDR2 is YFSETQ. The CDR3 length is 12 residues. The CDR3 sequence: CASSLQGYEQFF. The CDR3 nucleotides read TGCGCCAGCAGCTTACAGGGATATGAGCAGTTCTTC.

The chain joins TRBV15 to TRBJ2-5; no clear D gene. Looked up from germline, CDR1 is LNHNV and CDR2 is YYDKDF (reference sequence). The CDR3 totals 12 residues. V gave up 1 base and J gave up 2 bases, with 2 bases separating them. The CDR3 spells CATSRGQETQYF. The DNA for the CDR3 is TGTGCCACCAGCAGAGGTCAAGAGACCCAGTACTTC.

Only a few counts were recorded for this clonotype. The V gene is TRBV7-2, the J gene TRBJ1-6; D is possibly TRBD1 (5 bases). V was trimmed by 2 bases and J by 14 bases, leaving 19 bases between them. There are 15 residues in the CDR3. Germline loops: CDR1 SGHTA, CDR2 FQGNSA. The CDR3 loop is CASSLTPEAGGALHF. The CDR3, as DNA: TGTGCCAGCAGCTTAACCCCCGAGGCCGGAGGGGCCCTCCACTTT.

This sequence joins TRBV19 and TRBJ2-2; maybe TRBD2 (5 bases). Trimming shortened V by 6 bases and J by 6 bases, and 14 bases separated the two germline ends. The germline CDR1 and CDR2 sequences are LNHDA and SQIVND (reference sequence). The CDR3 length is 14 residues. Here the CDR3 reads CASRANPRAGELFF. The CDR3 DNA reads as TGTGCCAGTAGGGCGAATCCGAGGGCCGGGGAGCTGTTTTTT.

This clonotype was seen repeatedly, ten times or more. V gene TRBV4-1 combines with J gene TRBJ2-5; no reliable D call. V lost 4 bases to trimming and J lost 0 bases, with 9 bases between them. CDR3 length: 14 amino acids. Germline V gene data show CDR1 as MGHRA and CDR2 as YSYEKL. The CDR3 DNA is TGCGCCAGCAGCCGTTCGGGTTACCAAGAGACCCAGTACTTC. It codes for CASSRSGYQETQYF.

The rearrangement uses TRBV4-3 and TRBJ2-1; TRBD1 matches 10 bases. V was clipped by 1 base and J by 4 bases; unmatched bases: 4. Germline V gives CDR1 LGHNA, CDR2 YSLEER. This CDR3 region has 16 residues. CDR3 amino acids: CASSQVRDRGYNEQFF. CDR3 DNA sequence: TGCGCCAGCAGCCAAGTACGGGACAGGGGATACAATGAGCAGTTCTTC.

The rearrangement joins TRBV5-6 to TRBJ1-5; D ambiguous. Per the germline V gene, CDR1 is SGHDT and CDR2 is YYEEEE. Trimming took off 3 bases at V and 7 bases at J, with 14 bases between the two ends. The CDR3 is 14 amino acids. CDR3 protein: CASSSRAARQPQHF. CDR3 bases: TGTGCCAGCAGCTCAAGGGCCGCACGGCAGCCCCAGCATTTT.

This clonotype was seen a handful of times. This chain connects TRBV20-1 to TRBJ2-5; TRBD2 matches 9 bases. The V gene end was trimmed by 6 bases and the J gene end by 5 bases; junction bases not matched to a gene: 13. This CDR3 is 15 amino acids long. CDR1 and CDR2 (germline): DFQATT, SNEGSKA (reference sequence). In DNA form, the CDR3 reads TGCAGTGCCATTAGCGGGGGTAATTTTTTTGAGACCCAGTACTTC. Amino acids: CSAISGGNFFETQYF.

The DNA for the CDR3 is TGTGCCAGCAGTTACTCGGGGGTCCCCTACAATGAGCAGTTCTTC. It yields the protein CASSYSGVPYNEQFF. The chain is built from TRBV6-5 and TRBJ2-1; D is tentatively TRBD1 or TRBD2 (5 bases each). CDR3 length: 15 amino acids. Germline V gene sequence: CDR1 MNHEY, CDR2 SVGAGI. V was clipped by 0 bases and J by 2 bases, with 8 bases between them.